This record covers a single TCR beta chain. The table came from immunoSEQ multiplex PCR; TCRdb's copy has only in-frame clones and leaves some out. The sample records about 120,000 clones, roughly 90% being singletons. The data belong to a study of blood T cell repertoires in COVID-19. Overall study context: Whether acute or convalescent, the COVID-19 samples came from the United States, Italy and Spain.

There are 15 residues in the CDR3. The trim removed 6 bases at V and 4 bases at J, leaving 10 bases unmatched. Looked up from germline, CDR1 is SGHRS and CDR2 is YFSETQ. The receptor comes from an older woman who had recovered from COVID-19. The specimen was peripheral blood. The chain couples TRBV5-1 to TRBJ1-1; 9 positions agree with TRBD1. The CDR3 coding sequence is TGCGCCAGCACTGACCCGGGACAGGGTTTCACTGAAGCTTTCTTT. As protein: CASTDPGQGFTEAFF. The variable domain in full, completed from reference TRBV5-1 and TRBJ1-1, reads KAGVTQTPRYLIKTRGQQVTLSCSPISGHRSVSWYQQTPGQGLQFLFEYFSETQRNKGNFPGRFSGRQFSNSRSEMNVSTLELGDSALYLCASTDPGQGFTEAFFGQGTRLTVV.